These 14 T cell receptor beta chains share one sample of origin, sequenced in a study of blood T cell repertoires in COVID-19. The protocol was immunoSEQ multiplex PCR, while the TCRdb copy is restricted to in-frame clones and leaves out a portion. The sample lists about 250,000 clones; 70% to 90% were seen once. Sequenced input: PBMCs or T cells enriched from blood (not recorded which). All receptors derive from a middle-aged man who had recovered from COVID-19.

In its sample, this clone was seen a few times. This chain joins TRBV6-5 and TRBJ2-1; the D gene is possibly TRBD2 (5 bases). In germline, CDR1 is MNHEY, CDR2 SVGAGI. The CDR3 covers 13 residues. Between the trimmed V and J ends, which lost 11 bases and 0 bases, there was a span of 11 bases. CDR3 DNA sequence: TGTGCCCCCTCGGCGGGCTCCTACAATGAGCAGTTCTTC. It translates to CAPSAGSYNEQFF.

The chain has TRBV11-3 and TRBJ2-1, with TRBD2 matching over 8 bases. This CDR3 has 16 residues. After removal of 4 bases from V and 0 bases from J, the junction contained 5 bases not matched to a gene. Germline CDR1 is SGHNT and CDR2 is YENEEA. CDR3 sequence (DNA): TGTGCCAGCAGCTCGGTAGCGGGATCCTCCTACAATGAGCAGTTCTTC. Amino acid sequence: CASSSVAGSSYNEQFF.

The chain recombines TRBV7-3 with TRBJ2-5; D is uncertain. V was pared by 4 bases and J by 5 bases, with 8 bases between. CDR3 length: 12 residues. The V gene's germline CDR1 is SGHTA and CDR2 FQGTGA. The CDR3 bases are TGTGCCAGCAGCTCGACCGGGGAGACCCAGTACTTC. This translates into CASSSTGETQYF.

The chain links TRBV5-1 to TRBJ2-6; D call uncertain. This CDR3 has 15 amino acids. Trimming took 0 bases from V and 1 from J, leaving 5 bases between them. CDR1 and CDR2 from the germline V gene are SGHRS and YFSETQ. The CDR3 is CASSLVNSGANVLTF. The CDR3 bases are TGCGCCAGCAGCTTGGTTAATTCTGGGGCCAACGTCCTGACTTTC.

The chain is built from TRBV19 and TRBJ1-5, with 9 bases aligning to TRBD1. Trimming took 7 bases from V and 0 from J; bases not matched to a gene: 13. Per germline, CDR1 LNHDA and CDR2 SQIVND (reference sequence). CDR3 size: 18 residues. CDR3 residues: CASNAKGQGTDSNQPQHF. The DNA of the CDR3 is TGTGCCAGTAACGCTAAGGGACAGGGTACCGATAGCAATCAGCCCCAGCATTTT.

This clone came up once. The CDR3 loop is CASTHLQGKNTEAFF. For the CDR3, the DNA is TGTGCCAGCACCCATCTGCAGGGGAAGAACACTGAAGCTTTCTTT. J is TRBJ1-1 and V is TRBV7-9, with TRBD1 as a possible D gene (6 bases). Deletions cut 7 bases from V and 1 base from J, with 16 bases between. The CDR3 totals 15 residues. The germline V gene has CDR1 SEHNR and CDR2 FQNEAQ (reference sequence).

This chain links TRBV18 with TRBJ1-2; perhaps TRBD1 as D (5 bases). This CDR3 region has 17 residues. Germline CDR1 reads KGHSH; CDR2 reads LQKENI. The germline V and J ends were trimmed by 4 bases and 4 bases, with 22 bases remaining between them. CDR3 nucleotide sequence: TGTGCCAGCTCACGAGACCAGGATGGGCTGGGGGGCTATGGCTACACCTTC. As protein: CASSRDQDGLGGYGYTF.

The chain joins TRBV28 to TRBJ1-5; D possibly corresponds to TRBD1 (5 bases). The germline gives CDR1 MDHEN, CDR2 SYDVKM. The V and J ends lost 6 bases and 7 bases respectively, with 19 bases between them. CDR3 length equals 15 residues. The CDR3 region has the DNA TGTGCCAGCAGGCCAGTCAGGGAATCAGGCCAGCCCCAGCATTTT. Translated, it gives CASRPVRESGQPQHF.

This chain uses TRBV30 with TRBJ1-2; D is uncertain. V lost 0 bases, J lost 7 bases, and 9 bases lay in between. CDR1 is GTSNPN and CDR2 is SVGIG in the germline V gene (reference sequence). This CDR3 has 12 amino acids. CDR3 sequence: CAWSVRPGGYTF. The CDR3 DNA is TGTGCCTGGAGTGTACGACCGGGTGGCTACACCTTC. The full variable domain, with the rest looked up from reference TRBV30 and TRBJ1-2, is SQTIHQWPATLVQPVGSPLSLECTVEGTSNPNLYWYRQAAGRGLQLLFYSVGIGQISSEVPQNLSASRPQDRQFILSSKKLLLSDSGFYLCAWSVRPGGYTFGSGTRLTVV.

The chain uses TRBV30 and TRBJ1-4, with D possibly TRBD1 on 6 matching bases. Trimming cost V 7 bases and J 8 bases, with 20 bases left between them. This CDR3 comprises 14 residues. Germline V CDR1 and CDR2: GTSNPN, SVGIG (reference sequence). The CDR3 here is CAYQPDSHREKLFF. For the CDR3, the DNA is TGTGCCTATCAACCGGACAGTCACAGGGAAAAACTGTTTTTT.

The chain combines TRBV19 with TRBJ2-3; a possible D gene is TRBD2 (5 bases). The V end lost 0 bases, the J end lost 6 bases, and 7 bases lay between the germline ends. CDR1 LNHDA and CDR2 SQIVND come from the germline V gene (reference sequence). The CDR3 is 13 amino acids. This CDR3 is CASSIDGGDTQYF. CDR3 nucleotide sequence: TGTGCCAGTAGTATAGATGGCGGGGATACGCAGTATTTT.

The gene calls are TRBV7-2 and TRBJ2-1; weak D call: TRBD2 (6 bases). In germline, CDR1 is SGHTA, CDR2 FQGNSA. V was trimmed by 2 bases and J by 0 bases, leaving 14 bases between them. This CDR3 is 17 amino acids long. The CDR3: CASSLPLEGSSYNEQFF. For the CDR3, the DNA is TGTGCCAGCAGCTTACCTCTGGAGGGGAGCTCCTACAATGAGCAGTTCTTC.

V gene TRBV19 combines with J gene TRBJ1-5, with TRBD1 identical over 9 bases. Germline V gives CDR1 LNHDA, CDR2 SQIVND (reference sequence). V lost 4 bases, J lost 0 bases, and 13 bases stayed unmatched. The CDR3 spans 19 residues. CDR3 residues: CASSTWDRAKMYSNQPQHF. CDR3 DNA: TGTGCCAGTAGTACCTGGGACAGGGCCAAAATGTATAGCAATCAGCCCCAGCATTTT.

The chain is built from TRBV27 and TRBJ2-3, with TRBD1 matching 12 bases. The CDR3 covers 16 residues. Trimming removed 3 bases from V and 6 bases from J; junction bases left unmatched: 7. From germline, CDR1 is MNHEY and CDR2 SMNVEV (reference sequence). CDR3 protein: CASSFLGTGGQDTQYF. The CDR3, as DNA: TGTGCCAGCAGTTTCCTGGGGACAGGGGGCCAGGATACGCAGTATTTT.